This T cell receptor (beta chain) derives from a study of blood T cell repertoires in COVID-19. Turning to the study itself: Acute and convalescent COVID-19 samples came from the United States, Italy and Spain. From T cells, B-cell-depleted T cells, or PBMCs came the material, which was cDNA or gDNA.

In the authors' methods: The assay estimated nucleated cells by amplifying reference gene primers. Sequencing used immunoSEQ multiplex PCR; TCRdb keeps in-frame clones, though not all of them. The V and J calls and clone size were taken over from that table, and D and trimming were inferred from the DNA. Among some 290,000 clones listed, 85% to 90% were seen once. Looked up from germline, CDR1 is SGHNT and CDR2 is YYREEE (reference sequence). This CDR3 is built from 14 residues. V lost 4 bases, J lost 5 bases, and 12 bases lay in between. Seattle's cohort entered during active infection and was followed longitudinally.

The receptor comes from a woman aged 40 to 50 with COVID-19, enrolled during active disease. Sequences were obtained from peripheral blood. This chain connects TRBV5-4 to TRBJ2-2, with D perhaps TRBD2 (5 bases). CDR3 loop: CASSPQTGTGELFF. The CDR3 DNA sequence: TGTGCCAGCAGCCCTCAAACGGGGACCGGGGAGCTGTTTTTT.